The rows below give T cell receptor beta chains drawn from one sample of a study of vaccination effects on CD4 cells after COVID-19. These receptors' antigens are unknown. Some clones are missing from TCRdb's copy, which holds only in-frame ones; the method was immunoSEQ multiplex PCR. Of more than 9,000 clones in the sample, 65% to 75% were seen once. Material: CD4+ T cells from PBMCs cultured with SARS-CoV-2 spike peptides, obtained after COVID-19 vaccination. Receptor source: a human donor who received a COVID-19 vaccine. Each CDR3 is given with its conserved first and last residue. A D gene is named only where the DNA matches it firmly. Clone sizes are given selectively: once, few, many, or a class where the clone is expanded.

J gene: TRBJ2-5
clone size: -
V gene: TRBV11-3
D gene: -
CDR3 DNA: TGTGCCAGCAGCTTAGAGTTAGCAGAGACCCAGTACTTC
CDR3 protein: CASSLELAETQYF

J gene: TRBJ2-1
clone size: few
V gene: TRBV9
D gene: -
CDR3 DNA: TGTGCCAGCAGCGTAAGGGATGTCGTCAATGAGCAGTTCTTC
CDR3 protein: CASSVRDVVNEQFF

J gene: TRBJ2-7
clone size: -
V gene: TRBV5-1
D gene: TRBD1
CDR3 DNA: TGCGCCAGCAGCTTGGCTCAGGGGGCCGGTCGGGAGCAGTACTTC
CDR3 protein: CASSLAQGAGREQYF

J gene: TRBJ2-2
clone size: few
V gene: TRBV11-3
D gene: -
CDR3 DNA: TGTGCCAGCAGGGGCGGGGCTAGCACCGGGGAGCTGTTTTTT
CDR3 protein: CASRGGASTGELFF

J gene: TRBJ1-1
clone size: -
V gene: TRBV19
D gene: -
CDR3 DNA: TGTGCCAGTAGTCCCACCTGGAACACTGAAGCTTTCTTT
CDR3 protein: CASSPTWNTEAFF

J gene: TRBJ1-3
clone size: -
V gene: TRBV5-1
D gene: -
CDR3 DNA: TGCGCCAGCAGCTCTGGACAGCCCTCTGGAAACACCATATATTTT
CDR3 protein: CASSSGQPSGNTIYF

J gene: TRBJ2-3
clone size: -
V gene: TRBV29-1
D gene: -
CDR3 DNA: TGCAGCGTTGGGACCCAATCAGATACGCAGTATTTT
CDR3 protein: CSVGTQSDTQYF

J gene: TRBJ2-7
clone size: -
V gene: TRBV3-1/TRBV3-2
D gene: -
CDR3 DNA: TGTGCCAGCAGCCCGACTCCCTCCTACGAGCAGTACTTC
CDR3 protein: CASSPTPSYEQYF

J gene: TRBJ2-7
clone size: -
V gene: TRBV9
D gene: -
CDR3 DNA: TGTGCCAGCAGCGTTTCTCTCAGGAGCTCCTACGAGCAGTACTTC
CDR3 protein: CASSVSLRSSYEQYF

J gene: TRBJ2-7
clone size: -
V gene: TRBV6-1
D gene: TRBD2
CDR3 DNA: TGTGCCAGCAGTGGCGGACTAGCGGGCCCCTCCTACGAGCAGTACTTC
CDR3 protein: CASSGGLAGPSYEQYF

J gene: TRBJ1-5
clone size: -
V gene: TRBV7-2
D gene: -
CDR3 DNA: TGTGCCAGCAGCTTGGGCCTTAATCAGCCCCAGCATTTT
CDR3 protein: CASSLGLNQPQHF

J gene: TRBJ1-1
clone size: -
V gene: TRBV19
D gene: -
CDR3 DNA: TGTGCCAGTAGGGGCACTCCGCGAGACGAAGCTTTCTTT
CDR3 protein: CASRGTPRDEAFF

J gene: TRBJ1-3
clone size: -
V gene: TRBV7-8
D gene: -
CDR3 DNA: TGTGCCAGCAGAGACAGTATCTCTGGAAACACCATATATTTT
CDR3 protein: CASRDSISGNTIYF

J gene: TRBJ2-5
clone size: -
V gene: TRBV6-1
D gene: -
CDR3 DNA: TGTGCCAGCAGTGAATGGGGGCAGGTGTACCAAGAGACCCAGTACTTC
CDR3 protein: CASSEWGQVYQETQYF

J gene: TRBJ1-2
clone size: -
V gene: TRBV6-1
D gene: -
CDR3 DNA: TGTGCCAGCAGTGATGTAGGAGGGCTCTATGGCTACACCTTC
CDR3 protein: CASSDVGGLYGYTF

J gene: TRBJ2-3
clone size: -
V gene: TRBV18
D gene: -
CDR3 DNA: TGTGCCAGCTCCGCGGCTAGCACAGATACGCAGTATTTT
CDR3 protein: CASSAASTDTQYF